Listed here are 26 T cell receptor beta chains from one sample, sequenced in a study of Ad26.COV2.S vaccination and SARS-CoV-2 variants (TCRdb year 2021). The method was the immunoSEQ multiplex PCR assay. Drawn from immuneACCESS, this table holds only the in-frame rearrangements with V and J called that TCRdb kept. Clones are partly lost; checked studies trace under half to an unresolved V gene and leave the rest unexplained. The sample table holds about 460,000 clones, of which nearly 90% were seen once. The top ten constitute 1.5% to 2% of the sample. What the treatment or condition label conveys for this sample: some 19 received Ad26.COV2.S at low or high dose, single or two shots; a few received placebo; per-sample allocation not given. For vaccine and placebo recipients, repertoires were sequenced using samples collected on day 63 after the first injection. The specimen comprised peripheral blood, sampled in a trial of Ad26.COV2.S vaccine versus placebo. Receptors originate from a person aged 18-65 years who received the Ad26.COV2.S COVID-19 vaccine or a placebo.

The CDR3 coding sequence is TGTGCCAGCAGCTTACTCCCAGCCAGTGAAGCTTTCTTT. It codes for CASSLLPASEAFF. The chain carries TRBV7-8 and TRBJ1-1; no clear D gene. The V gene's germline CDR1 is SGHVS and CDR2 FQNEAQ. This CDR3 comprises 13 residues. Deletions cut 2 bases from V and 7 bases from J, with 11 bases between.

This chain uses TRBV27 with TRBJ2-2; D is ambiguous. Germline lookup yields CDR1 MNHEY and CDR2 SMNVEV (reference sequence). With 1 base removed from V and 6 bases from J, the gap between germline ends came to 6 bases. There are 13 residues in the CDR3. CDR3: CASSLYISGELFF. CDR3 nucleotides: TGTGCCAGCAGTTTATATATCTCCGGGGAGCTGTTTTTT.

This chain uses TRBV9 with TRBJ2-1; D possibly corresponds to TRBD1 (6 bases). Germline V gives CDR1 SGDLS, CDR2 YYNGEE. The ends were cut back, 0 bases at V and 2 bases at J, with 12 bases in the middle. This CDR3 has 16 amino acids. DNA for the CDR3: TGTGCCAGCAGCGTAGGGGGGACACTAGCCTACAATGAGCAGTTCTTC. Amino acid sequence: CASSVGGTLAYNEQFF.

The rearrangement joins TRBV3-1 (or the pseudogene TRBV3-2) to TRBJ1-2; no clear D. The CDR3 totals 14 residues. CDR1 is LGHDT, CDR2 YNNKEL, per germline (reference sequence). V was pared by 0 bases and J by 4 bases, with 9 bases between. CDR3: CASSQELQFYGYTF. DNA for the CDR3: TGTGCCAGCAGCCAAGAATTACAATTCTATGGCTACACCTTC.

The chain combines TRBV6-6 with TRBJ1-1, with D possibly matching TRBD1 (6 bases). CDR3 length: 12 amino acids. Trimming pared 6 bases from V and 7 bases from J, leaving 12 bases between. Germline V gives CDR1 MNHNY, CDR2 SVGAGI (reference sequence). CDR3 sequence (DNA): TGTGCCAGCAGAGTACAGGGCGGTGAAGCTTTCTTT. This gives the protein CASRVQGGEAFF.

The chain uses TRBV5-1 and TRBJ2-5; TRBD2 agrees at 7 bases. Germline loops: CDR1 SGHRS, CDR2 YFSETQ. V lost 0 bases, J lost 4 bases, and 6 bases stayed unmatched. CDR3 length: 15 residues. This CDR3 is CASSLAGGWGETQYF. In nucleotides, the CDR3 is TGCGCCAGCAGCTTGGCGGGAGGTTGGGGAGAGACCCAGTACTTC.

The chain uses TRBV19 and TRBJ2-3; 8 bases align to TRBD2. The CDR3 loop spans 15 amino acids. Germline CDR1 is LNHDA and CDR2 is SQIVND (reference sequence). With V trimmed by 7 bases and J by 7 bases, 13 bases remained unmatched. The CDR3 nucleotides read TGTGCCAGTAATCCCGGGAGCGGGAGCAGGAATACGCAGTATTTT. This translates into CASNPGSGSRNTQYF.

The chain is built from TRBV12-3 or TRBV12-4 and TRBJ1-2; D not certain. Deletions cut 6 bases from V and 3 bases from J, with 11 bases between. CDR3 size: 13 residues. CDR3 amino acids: CASSRDGDYGYTF. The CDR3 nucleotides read TGTGCCAGCAGCCGAGACGGAGACTATGGCTACACCTTC.

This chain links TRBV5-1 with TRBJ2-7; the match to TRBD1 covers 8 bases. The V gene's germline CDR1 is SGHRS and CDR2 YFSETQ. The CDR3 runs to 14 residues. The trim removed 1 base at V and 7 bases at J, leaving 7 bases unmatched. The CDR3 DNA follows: TGCGCCAGCAGCTTGCTCGGACAGGGTGGAGAGCAGTACTTC. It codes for CASSLLGQGGEQYF.

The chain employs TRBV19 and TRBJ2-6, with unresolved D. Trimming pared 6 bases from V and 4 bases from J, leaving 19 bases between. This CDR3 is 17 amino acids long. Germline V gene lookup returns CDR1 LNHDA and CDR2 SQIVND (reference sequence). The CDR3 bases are TGTGCCAGTAGATCAACGGACGGCCTGCGGGGGGCCAACGTCCTGACTTTC. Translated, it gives CASRSTDGLRGANVLTF.

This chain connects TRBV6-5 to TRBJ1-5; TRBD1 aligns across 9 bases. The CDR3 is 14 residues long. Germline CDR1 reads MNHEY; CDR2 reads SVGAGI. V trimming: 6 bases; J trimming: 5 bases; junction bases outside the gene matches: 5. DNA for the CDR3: TGTGCCAGCAGACCGGGACAGGGTCATCAGCCCCAGCATTTT. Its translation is CASRPGQGHQPQHF.

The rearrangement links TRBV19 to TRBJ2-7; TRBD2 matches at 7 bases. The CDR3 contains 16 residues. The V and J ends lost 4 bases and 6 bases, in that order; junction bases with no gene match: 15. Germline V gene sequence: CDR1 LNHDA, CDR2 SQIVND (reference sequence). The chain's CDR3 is CASSKYRGGSDGEQYF. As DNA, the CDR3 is TGTGCCAGTAGTAAGTATAGGGGCGGGAGTGACGGCGAGCAGTACTTC.

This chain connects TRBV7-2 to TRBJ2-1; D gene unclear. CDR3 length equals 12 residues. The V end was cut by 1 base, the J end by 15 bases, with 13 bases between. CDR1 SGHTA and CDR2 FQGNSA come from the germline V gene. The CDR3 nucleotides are TGTGCCAGCAGCTTAGATGGCCGACCCCCGTTCTTC. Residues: CASSLDGRPPFF.

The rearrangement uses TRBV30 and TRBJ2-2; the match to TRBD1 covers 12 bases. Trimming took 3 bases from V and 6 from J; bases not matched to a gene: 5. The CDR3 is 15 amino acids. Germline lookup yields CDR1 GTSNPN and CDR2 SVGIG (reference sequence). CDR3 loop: CAWSEGQGAPGELFF. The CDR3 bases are TGTGCCTGGAGCGAGGGACAGGGGGCCCCCGGGGAGCTGTTTTTT. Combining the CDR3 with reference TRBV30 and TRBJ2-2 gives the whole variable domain SQTIHQWPATLVQPVGSPLSLECTVEGTSNPNLYWYRQAAGRGLQLLFYSVGIGQISSEVPQNLSASRPQDRQFILSSKKLLLSDSGFYLCAWSEGQGAPGELFFGEGSRLTVL.

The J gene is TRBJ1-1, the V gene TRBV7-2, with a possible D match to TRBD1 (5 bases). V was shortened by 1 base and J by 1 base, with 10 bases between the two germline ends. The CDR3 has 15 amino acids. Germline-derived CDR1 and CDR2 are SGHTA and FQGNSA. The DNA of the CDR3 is TGTGCCAGCAGCTTAGTAGCGGGGGGGAACACTGAAGCTTTCTTT. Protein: CASSLVAGGNTEAFF. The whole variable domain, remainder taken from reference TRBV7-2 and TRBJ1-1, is GAGVSQSPSNKVTEKGKDVELRCDPISGHTALYWYRQSLGQGLEFLIYFQGNSAPDKSGLPSDRFSAERTGGSVSTLTIQRTQQEDSAVYLCASSLVAGGNTEAFFGQGTRLTVV.

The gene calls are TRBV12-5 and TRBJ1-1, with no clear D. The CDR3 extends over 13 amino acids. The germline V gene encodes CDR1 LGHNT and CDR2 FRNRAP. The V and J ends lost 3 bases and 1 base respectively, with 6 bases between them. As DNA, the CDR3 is TGTGCTAGTGGTTTTCGGGAGAACACTGAAGCTTTCTTT. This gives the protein CASGFRENTEAFF.

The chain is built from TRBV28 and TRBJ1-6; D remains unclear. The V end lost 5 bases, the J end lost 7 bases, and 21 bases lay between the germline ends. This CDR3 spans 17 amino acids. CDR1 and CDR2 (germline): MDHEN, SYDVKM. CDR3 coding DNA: TGTGCCAGCAGTCTCAACATGTGGAGGGCCCCAAATTCACCCCTCCACTTT. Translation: CASSLNMWRAPNSPLHF.

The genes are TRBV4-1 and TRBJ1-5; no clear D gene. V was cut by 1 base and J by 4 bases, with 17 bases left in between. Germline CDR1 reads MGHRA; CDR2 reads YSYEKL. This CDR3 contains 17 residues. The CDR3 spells CASSQALRQNQNQPQHF. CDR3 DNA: TGCGCCAGCAGCCAAGCCCTTCGGCAGAACCAAAATCAGCCCCAGCATTTT.

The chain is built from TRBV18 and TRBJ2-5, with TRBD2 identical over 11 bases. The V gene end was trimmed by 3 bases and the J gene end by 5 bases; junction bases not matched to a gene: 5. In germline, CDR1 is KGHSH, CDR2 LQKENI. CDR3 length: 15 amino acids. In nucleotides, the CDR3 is TGTGCCAGCTCACCTAGCGGGAGGGTACGGGAGACCCAGTACTTC. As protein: CASSPSGRVRETQYF.

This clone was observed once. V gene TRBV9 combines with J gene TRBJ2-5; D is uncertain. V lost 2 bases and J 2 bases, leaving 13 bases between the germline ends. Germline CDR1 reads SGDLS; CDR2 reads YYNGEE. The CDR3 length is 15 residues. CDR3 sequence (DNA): TGTGCCAGCAGCGTTGGTTCTGCAACTCAAGAGACCCAGTACTTC. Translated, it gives CASSVGSATQETQYF.

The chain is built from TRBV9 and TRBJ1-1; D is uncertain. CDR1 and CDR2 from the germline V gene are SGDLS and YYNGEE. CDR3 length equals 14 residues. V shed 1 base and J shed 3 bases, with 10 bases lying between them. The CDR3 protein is CASSVRGSDTEAFF. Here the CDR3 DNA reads TGTGCCAGCAGCGTACGGGGATCGGACACTGAAGCTTTCTTT.

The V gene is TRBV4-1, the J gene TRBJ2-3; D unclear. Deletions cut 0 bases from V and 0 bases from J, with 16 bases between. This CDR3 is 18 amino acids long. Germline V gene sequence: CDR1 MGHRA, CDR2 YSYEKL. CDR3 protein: CASSQDIMLSVSTDTQYF. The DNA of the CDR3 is TGCGCCAGCAGCCAAGATATAATGCTATCTGTTAGCACAGATACGCAGTATTTT.

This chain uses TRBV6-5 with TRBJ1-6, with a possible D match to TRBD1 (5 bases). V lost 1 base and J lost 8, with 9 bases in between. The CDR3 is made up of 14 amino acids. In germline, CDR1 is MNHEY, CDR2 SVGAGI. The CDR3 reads CASSYWTRDSPLHF. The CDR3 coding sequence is TGTGCCAGCAGTTACTGGACAAGGGATTCACCCCTCCACTTT.

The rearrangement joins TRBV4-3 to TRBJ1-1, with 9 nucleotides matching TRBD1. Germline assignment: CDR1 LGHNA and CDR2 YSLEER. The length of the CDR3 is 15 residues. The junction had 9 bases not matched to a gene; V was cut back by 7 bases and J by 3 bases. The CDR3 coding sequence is TGCGCCAGCACCAGACAGGGGGGTTTGGACACTGAAGCTTTCTTT. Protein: CASTRQGGLDTEAFF.

CDR3 DNA sequence: TGTGCCAGCAGCCCGACAGCATACTACAATGAGCAGTTCTTC. Amino acid sequence: CASSPTAYYNEQFF. The rearrangement joins TRBV6-4 to TRBJ2-1; D is possibly TRBD1 (5 bases). Germline values: CDR1 MRHNA, CDR2 SNTAGT. CDR3 length: 14 amino acids. Trimming took 6 bases from V and 3 from J, leaving 12 bases between them.

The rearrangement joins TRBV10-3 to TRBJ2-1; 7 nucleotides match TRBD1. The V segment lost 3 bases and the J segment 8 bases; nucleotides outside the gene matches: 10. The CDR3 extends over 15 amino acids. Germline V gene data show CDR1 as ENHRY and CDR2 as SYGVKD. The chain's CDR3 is CAISDRGQVVDEQFF. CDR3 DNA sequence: TGTGCCATCAGTGATAGAGGACAGGTGGTAGATGAGCAGTTCTTC.